This passage covers 31 T cell receptor beta chains from one sample sequenced in a study of shared clonotypes between healthy human individuals. Using immunoSEQ multiplex PCR, the repertoire was profiled, and TCRdb retains in-frame clones only, with some absent. The profile shows approximately 2,000,000 clones, around 93% of them singletons. Sequences were obtained from naive CD4+ T cells from PBMCs. Subset here: CD45RA+ positively selected. The receptors were gathered from a man between 18 and 29 years old in good health. Some clones in this sample may be carry-over from other donors' samples.

This sequence joins TRBV5-1 and TRBJ1-4; D call uncertain. The V and J ends lost 1 base and 5 bases respectively, with 12 bases between them. Germline assignment: CDR1 SGHRS and CDR2 YFSETQ. CDR3 length: 15 residues. CDR3 nucleotide sequence: TGCGCCAGCAGCTTGCGATCCGGATCCAATGAAAAACTGTTTTTT. Translation: CASSLRSGSNEKLFF.

The chain is built from TRBV7-3 and TRBJ2-1; a possible D gene is TRBD1 (5 bases). Trimming pared 3 bases from V and 6 bases from J, leaving 12 bases between. Germline lookup yields CDR1 SGHTA and CDR2 FQGTGA. The CDR3 contains 14 residues. The CDR3 DNA sequence: TGTGCCAGCAGCTTCGGGTCCGACAGCAATGAGCAGTTCTTC. It is translated as CASSFGSDSNEQFF.

The J gene is TRBJ1-2, the V gene TRBV11-3; TRBD1 agrees at 11 bases. The CDR3 covers 11 residues. The V gene end was trimmed by 8 bases and the J gene end by 12 bases; junction bases not matched to a gene: 5. Germline loops: CDR1 SGHNT, CDR2 YENEEA. CDR3 bases: TGTGCCAGCGGACAGGGGGCTGATCACACCTTC. Translating gives CASGQGADHTF.

The gene calls are TRBV28 and TRBJ2-7; TRBD2 agrees at 14 bases. The CDR3 totals 22 residues. Germline V gene data show CDR1 as MDHEN and CDR2 as SYDVKM. Trimming cost V 6 bases and J 5 bases; bases outside gene matches: 27. CDR3 residues: CASSGTPGLAGARAVVADEQYF. The CDR3 DNA follows: TGTGCCAGCAGCGGGACCCCGGGACTAGCGGGAGCCCGGGCTGTGGTGGCCGACGAGCAGTACTTC. Drawing the rest from reference TRBV28 and TRBJ2-7, the complete variable domain is DVKVTQSSRYLVKRTGEKVFLECVQDMDHENMFWYRQDPGLGLRLIYFSYDVKMKEKGDIPEGYSVSREKKERFSLILESASTNQTSMYLCASSGTPGLAGARAVVADEQYFGPGTRLTVT.

In regard to this clone: Other DNA sequences within the sample encode an identical CDR3. This sequence joins TRBV7-2 and TRBJ2-3; D gene unclear. CDR3 length equals 14 residues. V gave up 0 bases and J gave up 0 bases, with 4 bases separating them. Germline V lookup: CDR1 SGHTA, CDR2 FQGNSA. The CDR3 reads CASSLARSTDTQYF. The CDR3 coding sequence is TGTGCCAGCAGCTTAGCTAGGAGCACAGATACGCAGTATTTT.

This rearrangement joins TRBV11-2 to TRBJ2-4, with D hard to call. Germline V gives CDR1 SGHAT, CDR2 FQNNGV. The CDR3 runs 15 residues. V shed 0 bases and J shed 0 bases, with 6 bases lying between them. CDR3 loop: CASSLDIIAKNIQYF. CDR3 DNA: TGTGCCAGCAGCTTAGACATTATAGCCAAAAACATTCAGTACTTC.

The genes are TRBV4-2 and TRBJ1-2; TRBD1 matches 9 bases. V shed 1 base, J shed 5 bases, and the junction held 5 bases outside the gene matches. Germline V gives CDR1 LGHNA, CDR2 YNFKEQ. The CDR3 is made up of 15 amino acids. The CDR3, as DNA: TGTGCCAGCAGCCAAGCGGGGGGGACAGGGTATGGCTACACCTTC. Protein product: CASSQAGGTGYGYTF.

This chain links TRBV6-5 with TRBJ2-7; D is undetermined. With 3 bases removed from V and 2 bases from J, the gap between germline ends came to 5 bases. Germline V gene data show CDR1 as MNHEY and CDR2 as SVGAGI. This CDR3 spans 12 amino acids. CDR3 sequence reads: CASSYFPYEQYF. In nucleotides, the CDR3 is TGTGCCAGCAGTTATTTTCCCTACGAGCAGTACTTC.

The V and J genes are TRBV28 and TRBJ2-7; no reliable D call. The CDR3 runs to 13 residues. In germline, CDR1 is MDHEN, CDR2 SYDVKM. V lost 6 bases, J lost 1 base, and 10 bases lay in between. In DNA, the CDR3 is TGTGCCAGCAGCCCTGACATGTCCTACGAGCAGTACTTC. It is translated as CASSPDMSYEQYF.

The chain uses TRBV18 and TRBJ1-4; no clear D gene. This CDR3 is built from 16 residues. The germline V gene encodes CDR1 KGHSH and CDR2 LQKENI. Trimming took 3 bases from V and 5 from J, leaving 16 bases between them. CDR3 loop: CASSPATVGGNEKLFF. Here the CDR3 DNA reads TGTGCCAGCTCACCGGCTACAGTCGGAGGGAATGAAAAACTGTTTTTT.

In the case of this clone: The identical CDR3 is also encoded by other nucleotide sequences in the sample. The rearrangement uses TRBV7-9 and TRBJ2-1; 7 positions agree with TRBD1. CDR1 is SEHNR, CDR2 FQNEAQ, per germline (reference sequence). V shed 1 base and J 4 bases; nucleotides not matched to a gene: 4. The CDR3 runs 15 residues. The DNA of the CDR3 is TGTGCCAGCAGCTTAGGTGCAGGGGGTTACAATGAGCAGTTCTTC. Amino acids: CASSLGAGGYNEQFF.

The gene calls are TRBV9 and TRBJ2-6, with unresolved D. The CDR3 covers 17 residues. The germline V gene encodes CDR1 SGDLS and CDR2 YYNGEE. The ends were cut back, 2 bases at V and 0 bases at J, with 12 bases in the middle. In DNA, the CDR3 is TGTGCCAGCAGCGTCCCGACCCAAAACTCTGGGGCCAACGTCCTGACTTTC. Translating it yields CASSVPTQNSGANVLTF. The full variable domain, with the rest looked up from reference TRBV9 and TRBJ2-6, is DSGVTQTPKHLITATGQRVTLRCSPRSGDLSVYWYQQSLDQGLQFLIQYYNGEERAKGNILERFSAQQFPDLHSELNLSSLELGDSALYFCASSVPTQNSGANVLTFGAGSRLTVL.

The V gene is TRBV5-1, the J gene TRBJ2-1; 10 nucleotides line up with TRBD1. The V gene end was trimmed by 2 bases and the J gene end by 14 bases; junction bases not matched to a gene: 10. Per the germline V gene, CDR1 is SGHRS and CDR2 is YFSETQ. The CDR3 is made up of 14 amino acids. Written as DNA, the CDR3 is TGCGCCAGCAGCTTATCCGGGACAGGGGACGTAAAGTTCTTC. Its translation: CASSLSGTGDVKFF. The variable domain in full, with the rest retrieved from reference TRBV5-1 and TRBJ2-1, is KAGVTQTPRYLIKTRGQQVTLSCSPISGHRSVSWYQQTPGQGLQFLFEYFSETQRNKGNFPGRFSGRQFSNSRSEMNVSTLELGDSALYLCASSLSGTGDVKFFGPGTRLTVL.

CDR3 nucleotide sequence: TGTGCCAGCTCATATACAGTCAATCCGAACACCGGGGAGCTGTTTTTT. It yields the protein CASSYTVNPNTGELFF. The chain employs TRBV18 and TRBJ2-2; D gene unclear. Germline V CDR1 and CDR2: KGHSH, LQKENI. The CDR3 contains 16 residues. V was cut by 5 bases and J by 0 bases, with 13 bases left in between.

This clone came up once. The V gene is TRBV4-1, the J gene TRBJ2-3, with 8 bases lining up with TRBD2. The CDR3 covers 19 residues. Germline lookup yields CDR1 MGHRA and CDR2 YSYEKL. V trimming: 1 base; J trimming: 3 bases; junction bases outside the gene matches: 15. DNA for the CDR3: TGCGCCAGCAGCCAAGTTGGTACCCTACGGAGCGGGGGAACAGATACGCAGTATTTT. Translation gives CASSQVGTLRSGGTDTQYF.

The chain recombines TRBV14 with TRBJ2-3; tentatively, D is TRBD2 (5 bases). CDR1 and CDR2 from the germline V gene are SGHDN and FVKESK. Deletions cut 0 bases from V and 2 bases from J, with 18 bases between. CDR3 length equals 18 residues. The DNA of the CDR3 is TGTGCCAGCAGCCAAGATCGGCAAGGATCTCGGGACACAGATACGCAGTATTTT. It yields the protein CASSQDRQGSRDTDTQYF.

This rearrangement joins TRBV27 to TRBJ2-1; 9 bases map to TRBD2. The germline V gene has CDR1 MNHEY and CDR2 SMNVEV (reference sequence). With 5 bases clipped from V and 4 bases from J, the junction kept 9 bases outside the gene matches. The CDR3 covers 16 residues. CDR3 residues: CASSQIAGVNYNEQFF. CDR3 sequence (DNA): TGTGCCAGCAGTCAAATAGCGGGAGTAAATTACAATGAGCAGTTCTTC.

The chain recombines TRBV7-9 with TRBJ2-5, with D perhaps being TRBD1 or TRBD2 (5 bases each). Deletions cut 1 base from V and 1 base from J, with 10 bases between. Germline V gives CDR1 SEHNR, CDR2 FQNEAQ (reference sequence). The CDR3 has 15 amino acids. CDR3 sequence reads: CASSLGVGTQETQYF. The CDR3 bases are TGTGCCAGCAGCTTAGGAGTAGGGACCCAAGAGACCCAGTACTTC.

The CDR3 bases are TGTGCCAGCAGCTTAGGTTTATATGAGCGGGAGGCCACAGATACGCAGTATTTT. This gives the protein CASSLGLYEREATDTQYF. The chain has TRBV11-3 and TRBJ2-3; TRBD2 aligns across 9 bases. Germline trimming cut 1 base from V and 2 bases from J; bases unmatched to any gene: 10. The CDR3 has 18 amino acids. Germline V CDR1 and CDR2: SGHNT, YENEEA.

V is TRBV5-4 and J is TRBJ2-6, with 11 bases aligning to TRBD2. V shed 9 bases, J shed 3 bases, and the junction held 8 bases outside the gene matches. The CDR3 loop spans 16 amino acids. Germline V gene lookup returns CDR1 SGHNT and CDR2 YYREEE (reference sequence). The CDR3 region is CATSLLAGVGANVLTF. In DNA form, the CDR3 reads TGTGCCACCTCTCTACTAGCGGGAGTTGGGGCCAACGTCCTGACTTTC.

The genes are TRBV4-2 and TRBJ1-1, with 7 positions matching TRBD1. CDR1 and CDR2 from the germline V gene are LGHNA and YNFKEQ. The CDR3 loop spans 17 amino acids. J was trimmed by 0 bases and V by 3 bases; bases with no gene match: 10. Here the CDR3 DNA reads TGTGCCAGCAGCCAGACAGGGAGGATTCCGATGAACACTGAAGCTTTCTTT. Residues: CASSQTGRIPMNTEAFF.

The V and J genes are TRBV5-4 and TRBJ1-2, with TRBD1 matching over 7 bases. The J segment lost 5 bases and the V segment lost 1 base, leaving 5 bases of the junction unmatched. The CDR3 totals 14 residues. Germline V gene sequence: CDR1 SGHNT, CDR2 YYREEE (reference sequence). The CDR3 here is CASSLFGTAYGYTF. The CDR3 nucleotides read TGTGCCAGCAGCTTGTTTGGGACAGCTTATGGCTACACCTTC.

Notes on this clone: The same CDR3 can be traced to other DNA sequences in this sample. This rearrangement joins TRBV9 to TRBJ1-3; D is ambiguous. Trimming cost V 0 bases and J 0 bases, with 7 bases left between them. Per the germline V gene, CDR1 is SGDLS and CDR2 is YYNGEE. The length of the CDR3 is 15 residues. The CDR3 bases are TGTGCCAGCAGCGTAGAAGGTGGCTCTGGAAACACCATATATTTT. The encoded protein is CASSVEGGSGNTIYF.

The chain uses TRBV7-2 and TRBJ2-1; D is uncertain. Trimming left V 1 base short and J 2 bases short, with 9 bases between. CDR1 is SGHTA and CDR2 is FQGNSA in the germline V gene. The CDR3 is 15 amino acids. CDR3 sequence reads: CASSLVRTTYNEQFF. The CDR3 region has the DNA TGTGCCAGCAGCTTAGTTCGGACCACCTACAATGAGCAGTTCTTC.

This rearrangement joins TRBV5-4 to TRBJ1-4; TRBD1 aligns across 7 bases. CDR3 size: 15 residues. V lost 5 bases and J lost 2; bases outside the gene matches: 6. The germline gives CDR1 SGHNT, CDR2 YYREEE (reference sequence). In nucleotides, the CDR3 is TGTGCCAGCAGACCAGGGGGGGCGACTAATGAAAAACTGTTTTTT. Residues: CASRPGGATNEKLFF.

The J gene is TRBJ2-3, the V gene TRBV5-4, with unresolved D. The CDR3 extends over 15 amino acids. CDR1 SGHNT and CDR2 YYREEE come from the germline V gene (reference sequence). With 0 bases removed from V and 0 bases from J, the gap between germline ends came to 8 bases. Here the CDR3 reads CASSLAASSTDTQYF. The CDR3 DNA follows: TGTGCCAGCAGCTTGGCCGCGTCTAGCACAGATACGCAGTATTTT.

V gene TRBV2 combines with J gene TRBJ1-2, with TRBD1 matching 7 bases. CDR1 and CDR2 (germline): SNHLY, FYNNEI. The junction had 5 bases not matched to a gene; V was cut back by 5 bases and J by 5 bases. This CDR3 is built from 13 residues. The CDR3 DNA sequence: TGTGCCAGCAGTCCGGGACAGCGATATGGCTACACCTTC. It specifies CASSPGQRYGYTF.

This sequence joins TRBV7-8 and TRBJ2-1; D tentatively fits TRBD1 or TRBD2 (5 bases each). The CDR3 spans 16 residues. Germline CDR1 reads SGHVS; CDR2 reads FQNEAQ. Trimming took off 1 base at V and 10 bases at J, with 20 bases between the two ends. This CDR3 is CASSLDPGRPMKEQFF. The CDR3 nucleotides are TGTGCCAGCAGCTTAGACCCGGGACGGCCCATGAAGGAGCAGTTCTTC.

This chain uses TRBV4-1 with TRBJ1-3; D unclear. Germline lookup yields CDR1 MGHRA and CDR2 YSYEKL. CDR3 length: 17 amino acids. The V end lost 0 bases, the J end lost 0 bases, and 12 bases lay between the germline ends. CDR3 amino acids: CASSQDPPESSGNTIYF. In nucleotides, the CDR3 is TGCGCCAGCAGCCAAGACCCCCCAGAAAGCTCTGGAAACACCATATATTTT.

The rearrangement uses TRBV9 and TRBJ2-7; 8 bases are shared with TRBD1. Germline V lookup: CDR1 SGDLS, CDR2 YYNGEE. There are 15 residues in the CDR3. J lost 7 bases, V lost 4 bases, and 13 bases had no gene match. This chain's CDR3 is CASSPQVQGVEEQYF. CDR3 nucleotide sequence: TGTGCCAGCAGCCCACAGGTACAGGGGGTGGAGGAGCAGTACTTC.

The V gene is TRBV10-3, the J gene TRBJ2-3; perhaps D is TRBD1 or TRBD2 (5 bases each). Germline loops: CDR1 ENHRY, CDR2 SYGVKD. CDR3 length equals 12 residues. V lost 7 bases and J lost 5, with 10 bases in between. In DNA form, the CDR3 reads TGTGCCATCAAACAGGCGGGAGATACGCAGTATTTT. Amino acids: CAIKQAGDTQYF.